A selection of T cell receptor beta chains follows, all from one sample in a study of T cell responses to AZD1222 COVID-19 vaccine. The data were produced by immunoSEQ multiplex PCR, yet TCRdb's version contains in-frame clones alone and is incomplete. Of over 150,000 clones in the sample, 87% were seen once. The specimen was peripheral blood, collected on day 0 of AZD1222 vaccination. These receptors all come from an adult in good health. Both conserved end residues are trimmed from each CDR3. A D gene is named only where the DNA matches it firmly.

j_gene: TRBJ2-7
v_gene: TRBV30
d_gene: -
CDR3aa: AWNLAGSYEQY

j_gene: TRBJ1-3
v_gene: TRBV6-5
d_gene: TRBD1
CDR3aa: ASTDRRLSGNTIY

j_gene: TRBJ2-1
v_gene: TRBV19
d_gene: TRBD2
CDR3aa: ASSSTSGSTYNEQF

j_gene: TRBJ2-2
v_gene: TRBV6-5
d_gene: -
CDR3aa: ASSSRENTGELF

j_gene: TRBJ1-3
v_gene: TRBV5-4
d_gene: -
CDR3aa: ASSLGAGAEGNTIY

j_gene: TRBJ1-3
v_gene: TRBV15
d_gene: -
CDR3aa: ATSRVRGSGNTIY

j_gene: TRBJ1-1
v_gene: TRBV19
d_gene: -
CDR3aa: ASSRRAGMNTEAF

j_gene: TRBJ1-1
v_gene: TRBV6-5
d_gene: TRBD1
CDR3aa: ASTRDRAGTEAF

j_gene: TRBJ2-7
v_gene: TRBV29-1
d_gene: -
CDR3aa: SVEERGLSYEQY

j_gene: TRBJ1-5
v_gene: TRBV5-1
d_gene: -
CDR3aa: ASSQGFNQPQH

j_gene: TRBJ1-5
v_gene: TRBV15
d_gene: TRBD1
CDR3aa: ATQGGAGNQPQH

j_gene: TRBJ2-3
v_gene: TRBV28
d_gene: TRBD2
CDR3aa: ASKVGGLAVGDTQY

j_gene: TRBJ2-2
v_gene: TRBV28
d_gene: -
CDR3aa: ARRRGFTTGELF

j_gene: TRBJ1-2
v_gene: TRBV19
d_gene: -
CDR3aa: ASTSVGGGYT

j_gene: TRBJ2-3
v_gene: TRBV5-1
d_gene: TRBD2
CDR3aa: ASRVGASGSTDTQY

j_gene: TRBJ1-2
v_gene: TRBV2
d_gene: TRBD1
CDR3aa: ASSEWDRAAYGYT

j_gene: TRBJ1-2
v_gene: TRBV19
d_gene: -
CDR3aa: ASSISGTSYGYT

j_gene: TRBJ1-6
v_gene: TRBV9
d_gene: -
CDR3aa: ASSVVGMGSPLH

j_gene: TRBJ1-1
v_gene: TRBV18
d_gene: -
CDR3aa: ASSPDWNTEAF

j_gene: TRBJ2-4
v_gene: TRBV5-8
d_gene: -
CDR3aa: ASRTEIIQY

j_gene: TRBJ1-2
v_gene: TRBV24-1
d_gene: -
CDR3aa: ATSDSRRGGYT

j_gene: TRBJ2-7
v_gene: TRBV11-1
d_gene: TRBD1
CDR3aa: ASSLGQGAREQY

j_gene: TRBJ2-2
v_gene: TRBV19
d_gene: -
CDR3aa: ASSILVGRVVGELF

j_gene: TRBJ2-7
v_gene: TRBV4-1
d_gene: TRBD2
CDR3aa: ASSHPGLAGADEQY

j_gene: TRBJ1-2
v_gene: TRBV7-2
d_gene: -
CDR3aa: ASSPREGRDGYT

j_gene: TRBJ2-1
v_gene: TRBV19
d_gene: -
CDR3aa: ASRKVLATYNEQF

j_gene: TRBJ2-7
v_gene: TRBV6-5
d_gene: TRBD2
CDR3aa: ASRRGLAPSYEQY

j_gene: TRBJ2-7
v_gene: TRBV7-9
d_gene: TRBD1
CDR3aa: ASSFPGTGGYEQY

j_gene: TRBJ2-5
v_gene: TRBV28
d_gene: -
CDR3aa: ASSTTGQETQY

j_gene: TRBJ1-2
v_gene: TRBV19
d_gene: -
CDR3aa: ASSMSGSLNYGYT

j_gene: TRBJ1-4
v_gene: TRBV6-5
d_gene: TRBD1
CDR3aa: ASSETGGVSKLF

j_gene: TRBJ2-7
v_gene: TRBV7-3
d_gene: -
CDR3aa: ASSLSMASSYEQY

j_gene: TRBJ2-7
v_gene: TRBV27
d_gene: -
CDR3aa: ASRTGTNSYEQY

j_gene: TRBJ1-1
v_gene: TRBV6-5
d_gene: -
CDR3aa: ASQNTGTMNTEAF

j_gene: TRBJ1-4
v_gene: TRBV30
d_gene: -
CDR3aa: AWDSSRRIGGATNEKLF

j_gene: TRBJ2-7
v_gene: TRBV6-2/TRBV6-3
d_gene: TRBD2
CDR3aa: ASSYPSGRAPYEQY

j_gene: TRBJ1-1
v_gene: TRBV19
d_gene: -
CDR3aa: ASRGISEAF

j_gene: TRBJ2-7
v_gene: TRBV9
d_gene: -
CDR3aa: ASSVARGEQY

j_gene: TRBJ1-2
v_gene: TRBV28
d_gene: TRBD1
CDR3aa: ASSLPDRGRSYGYT

j_gene: TRBJ2-3
v_gene: TRBV30
d_gene: -
CDR3aa: AWSVVGLGDTQY

j_gene: TRBJ2-5
v_gene: TRBV14
d_gene: -
CDR3aa: ASSHPWETQY

j_gene: TRBJ2-2
v_gene: TRBV19
d_gene: -
CDR3aa: ASSIDRSLGTGELF

j_gene: TRBJ1-2
v_gene: TRBV5-6
d_gene: -
CDR3aa: ASSLTGFGYT

j_gene: TRBJ2-7
v_gene: TRBV6-5
d_gene: TRBD2
CDR3aa: ASRTGGRRYEQY

j_gene: TRBJ2-1
v_gene: TRBV30
d_gene: -
CDR3aa: AWSGGDFYNEQF

j_gene: TRBJ1-5
v_gene: TRBV27
d_gene: -
CDR3aa: ASGRGLGQPQH

j_gene: TRBJ1-4
v_gene: TRBV7-9
d_gene: -
CDR3aa: ASSSGRSALNEKLF

j_gene: TRBJ1-1
v_gene: TRBV18
d_gene: -
CDR3aa: ASSPSMPGPEGTEAF

j_gene: TRBJ1-4
v_gene: TRBV28
d_gene: TRBD1
CDR3aa: ATLGQGSEKLF

j_gene: TRBJ2-2
v_gene: TRBV4-2
d_gene: -
CDR3aa: ASSQPGLDTGELF